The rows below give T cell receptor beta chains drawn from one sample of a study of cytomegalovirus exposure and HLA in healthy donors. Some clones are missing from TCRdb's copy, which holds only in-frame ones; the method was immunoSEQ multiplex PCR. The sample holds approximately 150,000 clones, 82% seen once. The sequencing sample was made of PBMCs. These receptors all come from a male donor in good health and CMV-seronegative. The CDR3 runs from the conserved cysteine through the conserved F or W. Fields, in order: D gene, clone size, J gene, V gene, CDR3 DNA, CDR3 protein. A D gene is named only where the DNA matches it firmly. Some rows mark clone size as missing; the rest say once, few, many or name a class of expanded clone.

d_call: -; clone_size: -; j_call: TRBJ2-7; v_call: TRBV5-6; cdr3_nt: TGTGCCAGCAGCTTGTGGGGAGGCCACGAGCAGTACTTC; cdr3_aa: CASSLWGGHEQYF
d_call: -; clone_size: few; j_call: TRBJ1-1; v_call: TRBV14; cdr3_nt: TGTGCCAGCAGCCAAGGTGGGGCCTTGAACACTGAAGCTTTCTTT; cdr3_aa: CASSQGGALNTEAFF
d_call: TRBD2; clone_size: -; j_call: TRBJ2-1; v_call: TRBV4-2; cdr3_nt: TGTGCCAGCAGCCAAGGGGGGTTAGCGGGGGCCGGAAAGCAGTTCTTC; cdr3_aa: CASSQGGLAGAGKQFF
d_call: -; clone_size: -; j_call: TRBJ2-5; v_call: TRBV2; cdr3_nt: TGTGCCAGCAACCCAGACCAAGAGACCCAGTACTTC; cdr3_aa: CASNPDQETQYF
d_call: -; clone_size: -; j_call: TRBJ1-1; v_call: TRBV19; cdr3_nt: TGTGCCAGTACCCATGGGGGGGTCGTGGCTTTCTTT; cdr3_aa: CASTHGGVVAFF
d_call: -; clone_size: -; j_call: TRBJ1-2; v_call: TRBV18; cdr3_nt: TGTGCCAGCTCACAACTTGGCCCAGGGGATGGCTACACCTTC; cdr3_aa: CASSQLGPGDGYTF
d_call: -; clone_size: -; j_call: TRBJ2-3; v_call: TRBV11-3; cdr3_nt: TGTGCCAGCAGCCTGAGTAGCGGCACAGATACGCAGTATTTT; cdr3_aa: CASSLSSGTDTQYF
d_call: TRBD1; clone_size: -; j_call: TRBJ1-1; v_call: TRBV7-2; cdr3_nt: TGTGCCAGCAGCTCAGCGGACAGGCAGAACACTGAAGCTTTCTTT; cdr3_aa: CASSSADRQNTEAFF
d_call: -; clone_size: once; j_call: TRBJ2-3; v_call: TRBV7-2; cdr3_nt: TGTGCCAGCAGCTCCGGGACTAGCACAGATACGCAGTATTTT; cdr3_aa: CASSSGTSTDTQYF
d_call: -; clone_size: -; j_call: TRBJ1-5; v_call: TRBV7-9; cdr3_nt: TGTGCCAGCAGCTTAGTCGGGAGGGATAGCAATCAGCCCCAGCATTTT; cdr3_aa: CASSLVGRDSNQPQHF
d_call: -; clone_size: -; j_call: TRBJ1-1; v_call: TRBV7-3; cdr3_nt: TGTGCCAGCAGCTTATTACAGGGAGACACTGAAGCTTTCTTT; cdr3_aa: CASSLLQGDTEAFF